Each of the 27 T cell receptor beta chains below was sequenced from the same sample in a study of graft-versus-host responses after intestinal transplantation. Method: immunoSEQ multiplex PCR; TCRdb's copy keeps in-frame clones and lacks some. The sample has tens of thousands of clones, roughly 95% seen once. The sample was PBMCs, taken 156 days after intestinal transplant. The receptors here all came from a human patient who received an intestinal transplant, so some T cells may come from the graft donor.

This chain joins TRBV6-6 and TRBJ1-1; D might be TRBD1 (5 bases). Germline V lookup: CDR1 MNHNY, CDR2 SVGAGI (reference sequence). This CDR3 is built from 16 residues. Trimming took off 6 bases at V and 1 base at J, with 18 bases between the two ends. Here the CDR3 reads CASSSPRQGKNTEAFF. In nucleotides, the CDR3 is TGTGCCAGCAGCTCTCCTCGGCAGGGAAAGAACACTGAAGCTTTCTTT.

The chain recombines TRBV7-9 with TRBJ1-1; D ambiguous. From germline, CDR1 is SEHNR and CDR2 FQNEAQ (reference sequence). Trimming took off 3 bases at V and 3 bases at J, with 5 bases between the two ends. The CDR3 length is 12 residues. This CDR3 reads CASSLRDTEAFF. The CDR3 DNA is TGTGCCAGCAGCTTGAGAGACACTGAAGCTTTCTTT.

The genes are TRBV9 and TRBJ1-1; the D is unclear. There are 11 residues in the CDR3. Trimming removed 5 bases from V and 10 bases from J, with 12 bases in between. Looked up from germline, CDR1 is SGDLS and CDR2 is YYNGEE. The CDR3 DNA reads as TGTGCCAGCAGGACGCTAGAAGGAGCTTTCTTT. Encoded protein: CASRTLEGAFF.

The genes are TRBV5-4 and TRBJ1-4, with TRBD1 identical over 7 bases. The CDR3 spans 12 residues. The germline V gene encodes CDR1 SGHNT and CDR2 YYREEE (reference sequence). Trimming removed 3 bases from V and 15 bases from J; junction bases left unmatched: 8. CDR3 protein: CASSSLTGRLFF. The CDR3 region has the DNA TGTGCCAGCAGCTCTTTGACAGGGAGGTTGTTTTTT.

The chain couples TRBV9 to TRBJ2-1, with D uncertain. This CDR3 comprises 16 residues. The V and J ends lost 0 bases and 0 bases respectively, with 10 bases between them. CDR1 and CDR2 (germline): SGDLS, YYNGEE. The CDR3 here is CASSVEGLSSYNEQFF. The CDR3 DNA reads as TGTGCCAGCAGCGTAGAAGGATTGAGCTCCTACAATGAGCAGTTCTTC.

This chain links TRBV28 with TRBJ2-7; weak D call: TRBD1 (6 bases). Germline CDR1 MDHEN, CDR2 SYDVKM. Trimming pared 6 bases from V and 0 bases from J, leaving 9 bases between. The CDR3 extends over 13 amino acids. This chain's CDR3 is CASSPDSSYEQYF. CDR3 coding DNA: TGTGCCAGCAGCCCGGACAGCTCCTACGAGCAGTACTTC.

The CDR3 region is CASRRLARGQETQYF. DNA of the CDR3: TGTGCCAGCAGGAGACTAGCGCGAGGCCAAGAGACCCAGTACTTC. The genes are TRBV2 and TRBJ2-5; 8 bases align to TRBD2. Germline V lookup: CDR1 SNHLY, CDR2 FYNNEI. The CDR3 covers 15 residues. J lost 1 base, V lost 6 bases, and 7 bases had no gene match.

This chain joins TRBV19 and TRBJ2-7; weak D call: TRBD2 (5 bases). There are 13 residues in the CDR3. Germline V CDR1 and CDR2: LNHDA, SQIVND (reference sequence). V lost 3 bases to trimming and J lost 9 bases, with 15 bases between them. The CDR3 reads CASSILAGSVQYF. The CDR3 coding sequence is TGTGCCAGTAGTATCCTAGCCGGGTCGGTGCAGTACTTC. The complete variable domain, with remaining parts taken from reference TRBV19 and TRBJ2-7, reads DGGITQSPKYLFRKEGQNVTLSCEQNLNHDAMYWYRQDPGQGLRLIYYSQIVNDFQKGDIAEGYSVSREKKESFPLTVTSAQKNPTAFYLCASSILAGSVQYFGPGTRLTVT.

The rearrangement links TRBV6-7 to TRBJ1-6; 7 positions agree with TRBD1. TRBV6-7 is an open reading frame, and its role is uncertain. V lost 5 bases and J lost 8; bases outside the gene matches: 9. The CDR3 loop spans 15 amino acids. As DNA, the CDR3 is TGTGCCAGCAGTAGTCCTCGGGACAGCCATTCACCCCTCCACTTT. Its protein product is CASSSPRDSHSPLHF.

V usage is TRBV7-9 and J usage is TRBJ2-7, with D possibly being TRBD1 or TRBD2 (7 bases each). Germline CDR1 SEHNR, CDR2 FQNEAQ (reference sequence). The CDR3 totals 16 residues. V was trimmed by 2 bases and J by 2 bases, leaving 16 bases between them. CDR3 amino acids: CASSLHRSGTAYEQYF. In nucleotides, the CDR3 is TGTGCCAGCAGCTTACACCGGAGCGGGACAGCCTACGAGCAGTACTTC.

The rearrangement joins TRBV19 to TRBJ2-3; no clear D. The germline V gene has CDR1 LNHDA and CDR2 SQIVND (reference sequence). The V gene lost 5 bases and the J gene lost 7 bases, with 7 bases spanning the gap. This CDR3 spans 11 amino acids. CDR3 coding DNA: TGTGCCAGTAGTTTCGGCAATACGCAGTATTTT. Translating gives CASSFGNTQYF.

The chain carries TRBV6-4 and TRBJ1-1; 7 nucleotides line up with TRBD1. Germline trimming cut 10 bases from V and 3 bases from J; bases unmatched to any gene: 17. The V gene's germline CDR1 is MRHNA and CDR2 SNTAGT. This CDR3 has 16 amino acids. The CDR3 DNA sequence: TGTGCCACCCCTGGCTGGAGGGGGCGGAGGGACACTGAAGCTTTCTTT. Its translation is CATPGWRGRRDTEAFF.

The chain uses TRBV6-5 and TRBJ1-5; D unresolved. Germline V gene sequence: CDR1 MNHEY, CDR2 SVGAGI. This CDR3 is 15 amino acids long. V was shortened by 5 bases and J by 0 bases, with 11 bases between the two germline ends. CDR3 sequence reads: CASSGGYHSNQPQHF. The CDR3 coding sequence is TGTGCCAGCAGTGGAGGTTATCATAGCAATCAGCCCCAGCATTTT.

The rearrangement links TRBV5-6 to TRBJ1-2; tentatively, D is TRBD1 (5 bases). This CDR3 region has 15 residues. Deletions cut 4 bases from V and 2 bases from J, with 15 bases between. Germline assignment: CDR1 SGHDT and CDR2 YYEEEE. The CDR3: CASSDVGEGNYGYTF. In DNA form, the CDR3 reads TGTGCCAGCAGCGACGTAGGGGAGGGAAACTATGGCTACACCTTC.

The gene calls are TRBV11-3 and TRBJ2-7, with 10 bases aligning to TRBD2. The CDR3 is 14 amino acids. J lost 7 bases, V lost 4 bases, and 7 bases had no gene match. The V gene's germline CDR1 is SGHNT and CDR2 YENEEA. This CDR3 is CASSSIAGGREQYF. CDR3 nucleotide sequence: TGTGCCAGCAGCTCTATAGCGGGGGGAAGGGAGCAGTACTTC. The full variable domain, completed using reference TRBV11-3 and TRBJ2-7, is EAGVVQSPRYKIIEKKQPVAFWCNPISGHNTLYWYLQNLGQGPELLIRYENEEAVDDSQLPKDRFSAERLKGVDSTLKIQPAELGDSAVYLCASSSIAGGREQYFGPGTRLTVT.

Written as DNA, the CDR3 is TGTGCCAGTAGTCTATCGGGCACGGGCTATGGCTACACCTTC. Amino acids: CASSLSGTGYGYTF. The chain carries TRBV19 and TRBJ1-2; D unresolved. Germline CDR1 is LNHDA and CDR2 is SQIVND (reference sequence). V lost 5 bases to trimming and J lost 4 bases, with 14 bases between them. This CDR3 has 14 amino acids.

This rearrangement joins TRBV18 to TRBJ2-1; D call uncertain. The CDR3 covers 10 residues. V shed 8 bases and J shed 6 bases, with 5 bases lying between them. Germline V gene lookup returns CDR1 KGHSH and CDR2 LQKENI. The CDR3: CASHFNEQFF. The CDR3 DNA is TGTGCCAGCCACTTCAATGAGCAGTTCTTC.

The chain carries TRBV19 and TRBJ2-7; TRBD2 is a possible D gene (5 bases). V was cut by 5 bases and J by 0 bases, with 8 bases left in between. The CDR3 has 13 amino acids. Germline V lookup: CDR1 LNHDA, CDR2 SQIVND (reference sequence). This chain's CDR3 is CASSSGISYEQYF. In DNA form, the CDR3 reads TGTGCCAGTAGTTCCGGGATCTCCTACGAGCAGTACTTC.

The J gene is TRBJ2-2, the V gene TRBV7-9; D unresolved. Germline CDR1 and CDR2: SEHNR and FQNEAQ (reference sequence). Trimming cost V 4 bases and J 5 bases, with 8 bases left between them. The CDR3 totals 13 residues. CDR3 residues: CASSSFGTGELFF. The CDR3 coding sequence is TGTGCCAGCAGCTCCTTTGGGACCGGGGAGCTGTTTTTT. Looking up the rest from reference TRBV7-9 and TRBJ2-2 gives the full variable domain: DTGVSQNPRHKITKRGQNVTFRCDPISEHNRLYWYRQTLGQGPEFLTYFQNEAQLEKSRLLSDRFSAERPKGSFSTLEIQRTEQGDSAMYLCASSSFGTGELFFGEGSRLTVL.

This chain links TRBV7-6 with TRBJ2-3; D assignment may be TRBD1 or TRBD2 (6 bases each). Trimming pared 7 bases from V and 1 base from J, leaving 9 bases between. The CDR3 has 13 residues. Germline-derived CDR1 and CDR2 are SGHVS and FNYEAQ. CDR3 residues: CASTGGGTDTQYF. The CDR3 DNA follows: TGTGCCAGCACCGGGGGCGGCACAGATACGCAGTATTTT. The full variable domain, rest sourced from reference TRBV7-6 and TRBJ2-3, is GAGVSQSPRYKVTKRGQDVALRCDPISGHVSLYWYRQALGQGPEFLTYFNYEAQQDKSGLPNDRFSAERPEGSISTLTIQRTEQRDSAMYRCASTGGGTDTQYFGPGTRLTVL.

The gene calls are TRBV15 and TRBJ2-5; no firm D call. The end of the DNA aligns better with TRBJ2-7, so the J call may be wrong. CDR3 length equals 14 residues. Looked up from germline, CDR1 is LNHNV and CDR2 is YYDKDF (reference sequence). The CDR3 protein is CATSRDPTEHEQYF. The CDR3 coding sequence is TGTGCCACCAGCAGAGACCCTACGGAGCACGAGCAGTACTTC.

The V and J genes are TRBV4-2 and TRBJ2-3, with D unresolved. Germline V gene data show CDR1 as LGHNA and CDR2 as YNFKEQ. CDR3 size: 12 residues. V lost 5 bases and J lost 3, with 6 bases in between. The CDR3 here is CASSLGTDTQYF. Here the CDR3 DNA reads TGTGCCAGCAGCTTGGGAACAGATACGCAGTATTTT.

The genes are TRBV7-2 and TRBJ2-5; D is unclear. The CDR3 spans 13 residues. The germline CDR1 and CDR2 sequences are SGHTA and FQGNSA. V lost 5 bases and J lost 0, with 7 bases in between. This CDR3 reads CASSHSNQETQYF. The CDR3, as DNA: TGTGCCAGCAGCCACAGCAACCAAGAGACCCAGTACTTC.

CDR3 loop: CASSSRRAGGPRETQYF. The CDR3 DNA is TGTGCCAGCAGCTCCCGGCGAGCGGGAGGGCCGAGGGAGACCCAGTACTTC. The chain links TRBV13 to TRBJ2-5, with 10 bases aligning to TRBD2. The J segment lost 5 bases and the V segment lost 4 bases, leaving 13 bases of the junction unmatched. CDR1 and CDR2 from the germline V gene are PRHDT and FYEKMQ (reference sequence). The CDR3 is 17 residues long.

The chain employs TRBV5-6 and TRBJ1-1; possibly TRBD1 for D (5 bases). This CDR3 comprises 14 residues. Germline V gives CDR1 SGHDT, CDR2 YYEEEE. The V and J ends lost 4 bases and 0 bases respectively, with 10 bases between them. The DNA for the CDR3 is TGTGCCAGCAGCGGGGGTCCCCTGAACACTGAAGCTTTCTTT. Translation gives CASSGGPLNTEAFF.

This sequence joins TRBV28 and TRBJ1-2; 8 bases match TRBD1. CDR3 length: 15 amino acids. In germline, CDR1 is MDHEN, CDR2 SYDVKM. Unmatched junction bases numbered 8, after V lost 5 bases and J lost 3 bases. In DNA, the CDR3 is TGTGCCAGCAGTCTTTGGACAGGGACCTACTATGGCTACACCTTC. It yields the protein CASSLWTGTYYGYTF.

V is TRBV19 and J is TRBJ1-1; 8 nucleotides align to TRBD1. Trimming cost V 10 bases and J 7 bases; bases outside gene matches: 11. The CDR3 length is 13 residues. Germline loops: CDR1 LNHDA, CDR2 SQIVND (reference sequence). CDR3 coding DNA: TGTGCCACTACGTTTGGGACAGGTCTTGAAGCTTTCTTT. Amino acids: CATTFGTGLEAFF.